These T cell receptor beta chains were read from a single sample in a study of radiotherapy plus CTLA-4 blockade in lung cancer. Assay: immunoSEQ multiplex PCR; the TCRdb copy retains only in-frame clones and omits some. The table lists 35,000 to 40,000 clones, roughly two thirds of them singletons. The sequences come from peripheral blood, collected from a patient treated with radiotherapy plus ipilimumab. The source of these receptors is a human donor with non-small cell lung cancer who had stable disease on radiotherapy plus ipilimumab. Both conserved end residues are part of each CDR3. Not every row has a clone size; where given, it reads once, few, many or a size class.

CDR3 length	J gene	clone size	V gene	CDR3 protein
15	TRBJ2-7	.	TRBV18	CASSSSGTGVYEQYF
11	TRBJ2-3	.	TRBV25-1	CASRRGGTQYF
12	TRBJ1-1	.	TRBV10-3	CAISDFSAEAFF
13	TRBJ2-7	few	TRBV11-1	CASSLAGAAEQYF
15	TRBJ2-3	.	TRBV29-1	CSATGTSGDTDTQYF
15	TRBJ1-5	.	TRBV4-3	CASSQVAGQNQPQHF
14	TRBJ1-5	few	TRBV5-8	CASSSNSYNQPQHF
12	TRBJ1-2	.	TRBV7-2	CASSLGALGYTF
15	TRBJ2-3	.	TRBV30	CAWSVFAALGDTQYF
16	TRBJ2-1	.	TRBV4-3	CASSQDTSGGYNEQFF
15	TRBJ1-6	few	TRBV7-2	CASSREWDSNSPLHF
12	TRBJ2-7	.	TRBV11-1	CASGPSTYEQYF
16	TRBJ2-5	.	TRBV2	CASSEILGASQETQYF
14	TRBJ1-1	few	TRBV7-8	CASSEGQGHTEAFF
17	TRBJ2-5	.	TRBV9	CASSRIPGQGRGETQYF
15	TRBJ1-2	once	TRBV7-9	CASSLGAQGAYGYTF
13	TRBJ1-1	.	TRBV29-1	CSVETGRRTEAFF
15	TRBJ2-5	once	TRBV4-1	CASSQDWGQQETQYF
18	TRBJ2-3	medium-sized	TRBV5-1	CASSLANPTGEGADTQYF
16	TRBJ2-6	.	TRBV9	CASSAQTGAGANVLTF
15	TRBJ1-1	.	TRBV6-6	CASSYPPGGNTEAFF
13	TRBJ2-2	.	TRBV5-1	CASRWGQGGELFF
14	TRBJ2-3	.	TRBV6-1	CASSIEWTADTQYF
15	TRBJ1-4	.	TRBV25-1	CASSEVAATNEKLFF
17	TRBJ1-2	.	TRBV19	CASSLAGGAHSPNGYTF
11	TRBJ2-5	.	TRBV19	CASSFRETQYF
15	TRBJ1-2	.	TRBV14	CASSQVEGHRDGYTF
14	TRBJ2-7	.	TRBV18	CASSGLAGGDEQYF
11	TRBJ1-1	.	TRBV7-9	CASSTREVAFF
14	TRBJ1-2	.	TRBV7-9	CASSLQGPLDGNTF
16	TRBJ1-5	.	TRBV25-1	CASSECLGQGNQPQHF
15	TRBJ2-5	.	TRBV7-9	CASSLSGGAGETQYF